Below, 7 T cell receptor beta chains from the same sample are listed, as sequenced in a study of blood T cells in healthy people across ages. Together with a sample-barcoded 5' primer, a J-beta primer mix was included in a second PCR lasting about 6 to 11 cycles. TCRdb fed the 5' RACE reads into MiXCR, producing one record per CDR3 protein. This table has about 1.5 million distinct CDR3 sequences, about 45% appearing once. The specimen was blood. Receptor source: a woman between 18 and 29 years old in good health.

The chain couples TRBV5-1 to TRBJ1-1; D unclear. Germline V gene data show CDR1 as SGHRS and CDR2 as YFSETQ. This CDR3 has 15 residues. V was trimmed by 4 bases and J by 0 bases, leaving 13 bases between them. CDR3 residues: CASSPGPWVNTEAFF. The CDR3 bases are TGCGCCAGCAGCCCCGGGCCTTGGGTGAACACTGAAGCTTTCTTT.

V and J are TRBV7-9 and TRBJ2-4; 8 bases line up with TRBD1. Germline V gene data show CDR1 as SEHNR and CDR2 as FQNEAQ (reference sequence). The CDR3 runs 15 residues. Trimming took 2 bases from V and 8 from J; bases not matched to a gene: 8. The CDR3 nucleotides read TGTGCCAGCAGCTTAAGATCAGGGGGCAGGGACATTCAGTACTTC. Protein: CASSLRSGGRDIQYF.

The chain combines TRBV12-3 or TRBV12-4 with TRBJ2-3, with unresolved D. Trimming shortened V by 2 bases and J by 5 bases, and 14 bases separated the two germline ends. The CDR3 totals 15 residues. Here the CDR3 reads CASSLPGVKGDTQYF. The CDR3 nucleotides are TGTGCCAGCAGTTTACCTGGCGTGAAGGGAGATACGCAGTATTTT.

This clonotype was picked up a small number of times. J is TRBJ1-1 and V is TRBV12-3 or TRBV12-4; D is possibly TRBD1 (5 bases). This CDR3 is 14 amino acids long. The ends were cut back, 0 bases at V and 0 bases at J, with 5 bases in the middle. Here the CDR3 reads CASSLARVNTEAFF. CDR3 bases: TGTGCCAGCAGTTTAGCCAGGGTGAACACTGAAGCTTTCTTT.

CDR3: CASSSLPLGGPSGYEQFF. The DNA for the CDR3 is TGTGCCAGCAGCTCACTCCCGCTCGGCGGTCCCTCAGGCTATGAGCAGTTCTTC. The rearrangement uses TRBV11-1 and TRBJ2-1; the D is unclear. Germline CDR1 reads SGHAT; CDR2 reads FQDESV (reference sequence). Between the trimmed V and J ends, which lost 4 bases and 8 bases, there was a span of 27 bases. This CDR3 is built from 18 residues.

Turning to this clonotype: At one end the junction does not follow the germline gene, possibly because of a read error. The CDR3 bases are TGTCCCAGCAGTCCCAATCGGCAGACCCAGTACTTC. Translating gives CPSSPNRQTQYF. The chain carries TRBV7-2 and TRBJ2-7; D is unresolved. The J call could be wrong; TRBJ2-5 is a better fit for the DNA end. CDR1 is SGHTA and CDR2 is FQGNSA in the germline V gene. This CDR3 is 12 amino acids long.

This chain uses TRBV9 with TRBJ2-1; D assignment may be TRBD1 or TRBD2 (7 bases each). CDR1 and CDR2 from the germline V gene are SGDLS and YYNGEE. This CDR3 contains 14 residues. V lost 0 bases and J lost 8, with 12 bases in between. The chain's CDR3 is CASSVGGGGHEQFF. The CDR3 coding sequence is TGTGCCAGCAGCGTAGGGGGAGGGGGCCATGAGCAGTTCTTC.